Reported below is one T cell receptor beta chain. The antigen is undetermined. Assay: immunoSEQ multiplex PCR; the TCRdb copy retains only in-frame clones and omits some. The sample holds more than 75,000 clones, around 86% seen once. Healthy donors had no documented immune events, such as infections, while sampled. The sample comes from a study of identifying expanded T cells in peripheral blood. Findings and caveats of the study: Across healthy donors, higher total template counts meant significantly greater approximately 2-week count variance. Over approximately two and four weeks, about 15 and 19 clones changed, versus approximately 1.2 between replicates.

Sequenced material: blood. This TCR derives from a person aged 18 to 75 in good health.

CDR3 in DNA: TGTGCCAGCAGGCCCCGGTCAGACACCCCAGGGTTCTACGAGCAGTACTTC. Encoded protein: CASRPRSDTPGFYEQYF. The rearrangement links TRBV9 to TRBJ2-7, with a tentative D call TRBD1 (5 bases). The germline V and J ends were trimmed by 5 bases and 3 bases, with 24 bases remaining between them. Germline loops: CDR1 SGDLS, CDR2 YYNGEE. This CDR3 is built from 17 residues.